A single sample gave rise to the 27 T cell receptor beta chains below, sequenced in a study of shared clonotypes between healthy human individuals. This table comes from immunoSEQ multiplex PCR, and its TCRdb copy is limited to in-frame clones, with some not included. The table includes about 2.4 million clones, 93% detected once. The specimen was naive CD4+ T cells from PBMCs. Described subset: CD45RA+ positively selected. All receptors derive from a man aged 18 to 30 in good health. Some clones in this sample may be carry-over from other donors' samples.

To note about this clone: Germline and junction disagree at one end, which may indicate a read error. The chain recombines TRBV5-3 with TRBJ2-7; a possible D gene is TRBD2 (6 bases). TRBV5-3 is given ORF status, its function remaining uncertain. The CDR3 loop spans 13 amino acids. CDR3 nucleotide sequence: TGTGCCAGAAGGCTGGCGGGGTCCTGCGAGCAGTACTTC. The encoded protein is CARRLAGSCEQYF.

The rearrangement joins TRBV4-2 to TRBJ1-3, with 7 bases fitting TRBD1. This CDR3 region has 16 residues. Germline assignment: CDR1 LGHNA and CDR2 YNFKEQ. With 3 bases clipped from V and 2 bases from J, the junction kept 7 bases outside the gene matches. CDR3 residues: CASSQGDRATGNTIYF. As DNA, the CDR3 is TGTGCCAGCAGCCAGGGTGACAGGGCCACTGGAAACACCATATATTTT.

This clone came up once. The sample carries other DNA sequences with the same CDR3. The CDR3 DNA sequence: TGTGCCAGCAGTGTATTGGGAGATACGCAGTATTTT. The encoded protein is CASSVLGDTQYF. V is TRBV2 and J is TRBJ2-3; no clear D. The length of the CDR3 is 12 residues. Germline-derived CDR1 and CDR2 are SNHLY and FYNNEI. V lost 4 bases and J 5 bases, leaving 7 bases between the germline ends.

The chain carries TRBV5-6 and TRBJ2-5; 9 bases are shared with TRBD2. The DNA end is a closer match to TRBJ2-7, so the J assignment may be wrong. CDR1 and CDR2 from the germline V gene are SGHDT and YYEEEE. The CDR3 length is 18 residues. The CDR3 loop reads CASSRPASIAGVPYEQYF. The CDR3 DNA follows: TGTGCCAGCAGCCGGCCCGCGTCGATAGCGGGAGTTCCCTACGAGCAGTACTTC.

This chain links TRBV29-1 with TRBJ2-1; D might be TRBD2 (5 bases). The CDR3 sequence is 14 residues long. Deletions cut 7 bases from V and 6 bases from J, with 19 bases between. CDR1 and CDR2 from the germline V gene are SQVTM and ANQGSEA. In nucleotides, the CDR3 is TGCAGCGGTGCTGGCCGCGGGTTGAGCAATGAGCAGTTCTTC. Translating gives CSGAGRGLSNEQFF.

As for this clone: Other nucleotide sequences from this sample produce the same CDR3. The chain uses TRBV9 and TRBJ2-1; D is uncertain. V was pared by 1 base and J by 3 bases, with 5 bases between. The germline gives CDR1 SGDLS, CDR2 YYNGEE. This CDR3 region has 13 residues. For the CDR3, the DNA is TGTGCCAGCAGCGTAAACGGCTACAATGAGCAGTTCTTC. Translated, it gives CASSVNGYNEQFF.

The V and J genes are TRBV5-4 and TRBJ2-5; no clear D. The CDR3 contains 14 residues. Germline V gene lookup returns CDR1 SGHNT and CDR2 YYREEE (reference sequence). Trimming left V 5 bases short and J 2 bases short, with 13 bases between. DNA of the CDR3: TGTGCCAGCAGTATACCGAGTGGGCAAGAGACCCAGTACTTC. It translates to CASSIPSGQETQYF.

The chain's CDR3 is CASGDRWPATDTQYF. CDR3 DNA: TGCGCCAGCGGAGATAGGTGGCCCGCGACAGATACGCAGTATTTT. The chain links TRBV4-1 to TRBJ2-3, with D uncertain. This CDR3 contains 15 residues. The germline V gene has CDR1 MGHRA and CDR2 YSYEKL. Trimming took 8 bases from V and 3 from J, leaving 18 bases between them.

The chain joins TRBV11-3 to TRBJ2-3; D ambiguous. The V end was cut by 1 base, the J end by 2 bases, with 13 bases between. Germline CDR1 reads SGHNT; CDR2 reads YENEEA. The CDR3 spans 16 residues. The DNA of the CDR3 is TGTGCCAGCAGCTTAGGTTTGTCCCCACCCACAGATACGCAGTATTTT. Residues: CASSLGLSPPTDTQYF.

V gene TRBV7-2 combines with J gene TRBJ2-2; D gene unclear. CDR3 length: 16 amino acids. In germline, CDR1 is SGHTA, CDR2 FQGNSA. Trimming removed 1 base at V and 0 bases at J, with 9 bases between. The DNA for the CDR3 is TGTGCCAGCAGCTTAGAAGGCGCTACGAACACCGGGGAGCTGTTTTTT. As protein: CASSLEGATNTGELFF. Combining the CDR3 with reference TRBV7-2 and TRBJ2-2 gives the whole variable domain GAGVSQSPSNKVTEKGKDVELRCDPISGHTALYWYRQSLGQGLEFLIYFQGNSAPDKSGLPSDRFSAERTGGSVSTLTIQRTQQEDSAVYLCASSLEGATNTGELFFGEGSRLTVL.

The V call is TRBV28, the J call TRBJ1-2, with TRBD1 matching over 7 bases. The germline V gene has CDR1 MDHEN and CDR2 SYDVKM. With V trimmed by 5 bases and J by 5 bases, 11 bases remained unmatched. The CDR3 is made up of 15 amino acids. CDR3 in DNA: TGTGCCAGCAGTCAAAGGGACAGACCGATTTATGGCTACACCTTC. This translates into CASSQRDRPIYGYTF.

The J gene is TRBJ2-3, the V gene TRBV11-2; possible D gene TRBD1, 5 bases. Trimming pared 4 bases from V and 0 bases from J, leaving 8 bases between. This CDR3 region has 14 residues. Germline V gives CDR1 SGHAT, CDR2 FQNNGV. CDR3 bases: TGTGCCAGCAGCTCGACAGCTAGCACAGATACGCAGTATTTT. Its protein is CASSSTASTDTQYF.

This clone was recorded once. The CDR3 nucleotides are TGTGCCAGCAGCTTGCAGGGACTAGCGGTTGGGACCCAGTACTTC. Translation: CASSLQGLAVGTQYF. The chain links TRBV7-2 to TRBJ2-5; 11 nucleotides line up with TRBD2. The CDR3 consists of 15 residues. Trimming took 3 bases from V and 7 from J; bases not matched to a gene: 7. Germline V gives CDR1 SGHTA, CDR2 FQGNSA.

The table lists this clone with a count of one. The rearrangement links TRBV9 to TRBJ2-5, with a weak D call TRBD2 (6 bases). Germline V lookup: CDR1 SGDLS, CDR2 YYNGEE. V lost 0 bases and J lost 5, with 11 bases in between. This CDR3 has 14 residues. The CDR3 region has the DNA TGTGCCAGCAGCGTAGCGGGAGTGAAGGAGACCCAGTACTTC. Translated, it gives CASSVAGVKETQYF.

V is TRBV6-6 and J is TRBJ2-1; TRBD2 might be the D (6 bases). Germline-derived CDR1 and CDR2 are MNHNY and SVGAGI (reference sequence). With 11 bases removed from V and 5 bases from J, the gap between germline ends came to 16 bases. This CDR3 has 13 amino acids. CDR3 residues: CAAGSRAHNEQFF. The CDR3 DNA is TGTGCCGCGGGGAGTCGAGCGCACAATGAGCAGTTCTTC.

This sequence joins TRBV7-9 and TRBJ2-5; no clear D. Trimming pared 1 base from V and 2 bases from J, leaving 8 bases between. Per germline, CDR1 SEHNR and CDR2 FQNEAQ (reference sequence). The CDR3 is made up of 14 amino acids. The CDR3 loop reads CASSLDWQQETQYF. The CDR3 region has the DNA TGTGCCAGCAGCTTAGATTGGCAGCAAGAGACCCAGTACTTC.

This chain connects TRBV19 to TRBJ1-4, with D tentatively TRBD1 (6 bases). Germline loops: CDR1 LNHDA, CDR2 SQIVND (reference sequence). CDR3 length: 14 amino acids. The V and J ends lost 8 bases and 6 bases respectively, with 16 bases between them. The CDR3 protein is CASGGGPGYEKLFF. The CDR3, as DNA: TGTGCCAGTGGCGGGGGCCCTGGATATGAAAAACTGTTTTTT.

This sequence joins TRBV18 and TRBJ2-5; D might be TRBD1 (5 bases). Germline CDR1 and CDR2: KGHSH and LQKENI. Between the trimmed V and J ends, which lost 2 bases and 0 bases, there was a span of 10 bases. This CDR3 region has 15 residues. CDR3 nucleotides: TGTGCCAGCTCACCAGTCGAAGGGGACCAAGAGACCCAGTACTTC. Its translation is CASSPVEGDQETQYF.

This clone was detected only a few times. The rearrangement links TRBV6-1 to TRBJ1-1, with D possibly TRBD1 on 5 matching bases. CDR3 length equals 13 residues. Trimming removed 4 bases at V and 3 bases at J, with 9 bases between. Per the germline V gene, CDR1 is MNHNS and CDR2 is SASEGT. The CDR3 DNA is TGTGCCAGCAGTGTGCGGGGGTACACTGAAGCTTTCTTT. The encoded protein is CASSVRGYTEAFF.

Concerning this clone: Other DNA sequences within the sample encode an identical CDR3. This sequence joins TRBV7-2 and TRBJ1-2, with 7 bases matching TRBD1. The germline V gene has CDR1 SGHTA and CDR2 FQGNSA. CDR3 length: 13 amino acids. Unmatched junction bases numbered 2, after V lost 3 bases and J lost 4 bases. Written as DNA, the CDR3 is TGTGCCAGCAGCTTGGGACAGAGCTATGGCTACACCTTC. It specifies CASSLGQSYGYTF.

The chain is built from TRBV29-1 and TRBJ2-1; TRBD1 matches 7 bases. The CDR3 length is 13 residues. With V trimmed by 4 bases and J by 4 bases, 4 bases remained unmatched. Germline V gives CDR1 SQVTM, CDR2 ANQGSEA. In DNA, the CDR3 is TGCAGCGTTGGACAGGGTTGGTACAATGAGCAGTTCTTC. Translated, it gives CSVGQGWYNEQFF.

The V and J genes are TRBV7-2 and TRBJ2-1; no clear D gene. Germline V lookup: CDR1 SGHTA, CDR2 FQGNSA. The V and J ends lost 6 bases and 0 bases respectively, with 6 bases between them. The CDR3 runs to 13 residues. CDR3 bases: TGTGCCAGCAGACCGGGCTCCTACAATGAGCAGTTCTTC. Protein: CASRPGSYNEQFF.

The rearrangement links TRBV19 to TRBJ2-3; 9 positions match TRBD2. Germline CDR1 is LNHDA and CDR2 is SQIVND (reference sequence). With V trimmed by 7 bases and J by 3 bases, 14 bases remained unmatched. This CDR3 spans 17 amino acids. The CDR3 sequence is CASTRGASGIRTDTQYF. The CDR3 DNA is TGTGCCAGTACCCGGGGGGCTAGCGGGATCCGTACAGATACGCAGTATTTT.

This rearrangement joins TRBV4-1 to TRBJ1-5; D gene unclear. The V gene lost 0 bases and the J gene lost 6 bases, with 15 bases spanning the gap. The CDR3 loop spans 16 amino acids. CDR1 MGHRA and CDR2 YSYEKL come from the germline V gene. CDR3 coding DNA: TGCGCCAGCAGCCAAGATACCCGAATTCTGGGTCAGCCCCAGCATTTT. Its translation: CASSQDTRILGQPQHF.

The chain uses TRBV11-2 and TRBJ1-1; D is ambiguous. The CDR3 is made up of 14 amino acids. The germline V and J ends were trimmed by 5 bases and 7 bases, with 17 bases remaining between them. From germline, CDR1 is SGHAT and CDR2 FQNNGV. The CDR3 bases are TGTGCCAGCAGCCCGGATGGGAGGGCCAGTGAAGCTTTCTTT. Protein product: CASSPDGRASEAFF.

This clone showed up just once. The identical CDR3 is also encoded by other nucleotide sequences in the sample. The chain recombines TRBV7-3 with TRBJ2-3; D is undetermined. This CDR3 is 13 amino acids long. With 2 bases removed from V and 1 base from J, the gap between germline ends came to 4 bases. Germline CDR1 is SGHTA and CDR2 is FQGTGA. CDR3 protein: CASSLSGTDTQYF. In DNA form, the CDR3 reads TGTGCCAGCAGCTTATCGGGCACAGATACGCAGTATTTT.

This clone was seen just once. This sample also contains other DNA sequences that code for the same CDR3. This rearrangement joins TRBV4-2 to TRBJ2-1; TRBD2 matches at 12 bases. Trimming took 1 base from V and 8 from J; bases not matched to a gene: 3. The CDR3 sequence is 15 residues long. Germline V lookup: CDR1 LGHNA, CDR2 YNFKEQ. This chain's CDR3 is CASSQGLAGGDEQFF. The CDR3 DNA is TGTGCCAGCAGCCAAGGGCTAGCGGGAGGGGATGAGCAGTTCTTC.